These T cell receptor beta chains were read from a single sample in a study of blood T cell repertoires in COVID-19. This table comes from immunoSEQ multiplex PCR, and its TCRdb copy is limited to in-frame clones, with some not included. The data hold about 88,000 clones, with approximately 86% observed a single time. Sequencing was done on a sample of peripheral blood. The receptors originated from a male donor with acute or convalescent COVID-19. Each CDR3 is given with its conserved first and last residue. A D gene is named only where the DNA matches it firmly. Some rows mark clone size as missing; the rest say once, few, many or name a class of expanded clone.

TRBV19	TRBJ1-6	.	.	CASRGHLNSPLHF	TGTGCCAGTAGGGGACACTTAAATTCACCCCTCCACTTT
TRBV6-1	TRBJ1-5	TRBD1	.	CASSEAPRAGGGPQHF	TGTGCCAGCAGTGAAGCCCCCCGGGCAGGGGGCGGGCCCCAGCATTTT
TRBV6-5	TRBJ2-1	TRBD1	.	CASSTRDSHNEQFF	TGTGCCAGCAGTACCCGGGACAGCCACAATGAGCAGTTCTTC
TRBV19	TRBJ2-5	.	.	CASSISPRETQYF	TGTGCCAGTAGTATCTCTCCTCGAGAGACCCAGTACTTC
TRBV11-3	TRBJ2-1	.	.	CASSSSGVEQFF	TGTGCCAGCAGCTCATCAGGGGTTGAGCAGTTCTTC
TRBV19	TRBJ2-5	TRBD2	once	CASSSPFSGTSGLGETQYF	TGTGCCAGTAGTTCGCCCTTCTCCGGGACTAGCGGATTGGGAGAGACCCAGTACTTC
TRBV7-3	TRBJ2-5	TRBD2	.	CASRQPGLLQETQYF	TGTGCCAGCAGACAACCGGGACTACTTCAAGAGACCCAGTACTTC
TRBV5-1	TRBJ1-6	.	.	CASSLVLNSPLHF	TGCGCCAGCAGCTTGGTTCTAAATTCACCCCTCCACTTT
TRBV4-2	TRBJ1-2	TRBD1	.	CASSPRDRGDGYTF	TGTGCCAGCAGCCCGAGGGACAGGGGGGATGGCTACACCTTC
TRBV11-2	TRBJ1-4	TRBD1	few	CASSLDSGTGSFYEKLFF	TGTGCCAGCAGCTTAGATTCCGGGACAGGGTCTTTTTATGAAAAACTGTTTTTT
TRBV1	TRBJ2-1	.	.	CTSSQLRGPHSYNEQFF	TGCACCAGCAGCCAGCTCAGGGGGCCCCACTCCTACAATGAGCAGTTCTTC
TRBV11-2	TRBJ1-6	TRBD1	few	CASSLGQGATYNSPLHF	TGTGCCAGCAGCTTGGGACAGGGGGCCACCTATAATTCACCCCTCCACTTT
TRBV30	TRBJ2-3	TRBD1	.	CAWRTGGTDTQYF	TGTGCCTGGAGGACAGGGGGCACAGATACGCAGTATTTT
TRBV30	TRBJ2-5	TRBD1	.	CAQTGGAETQYF	TGTGCCCAGACAGGGGGCGCAGAGACCCAGTACTTC
TRBV19	TRBJ1-6	TRBD1	once	CASSPQTGGNSPLHF	TGTGCCAGTAGTCCCCAGACAGGGGGCAATTCACCCCTCCACTTT
TRBV3-1/TRBV3-2	TRBJ2-7	.	.	CASSQPGSFYEQYF	TGTGCCAGCAGCCAACCAGGGTCCTTCTACGAGCAGTACTTC
TRBV6-5	TRBJ1-1	TRBD1	.	CASRTGGEGNTEAFF	TGTGCCAGCAGAACAGGGGGCGAGGGGAACACTGAAGCTTTCTTT
TRBV6-1	TRBJ1-5	.	.	CASSEPSGSGSNQPQHF	TGTGCCAGCAGTGAACCCTCAGGGTCCGGTAGCAATCAGCCCCAGCATTTT
TRBV18	TRBJ1-1	.	.	CASSQDYDRNTEAFF	TGTGCCAGCTCACAAGATTACGATAGGAACACTGAAGCTTTCTTT
TRBV18	TRBJ2-7	TRBD2	.	CASSPGAGGPNTYEQYF	TGTGCCAGCTCACCAGGAGCGGGGGGGCCGAACACCTACGAGCAGTACTTC
TRBV20-1	TRBJ2-3	TRBD2	.	CSASQLAGGTDTQYF	TGCAGTGCTAGTCAACTGGCGGGGGGCACAGATACGCAGTATTTT
TRBV2	TRBJ2-6	TRBD2	.	CASRGGNSGANVLTF	TGTGCCAGCAGGGGGGGGAACTCTGGGGCCAACGTCCTGACTTTC
TRBV7-8	TRBJ2-5	TRBD2	.	CASSYSGGATETQYF	TGTGCCAGCAGCTATAGCGGGGGGGCCACGGAGACCCAGTACTTC
TRBV28	TRBJ1-2	.	.	CASMPPARANYGYTF	TGTGCCAGCATGCCCCCCGCACGCGCTAACTATGGCTACACCTTC
TRBV30	TRBJ1-6	.	.	CAWSVQGDNSPLHF	TGTGCCTGGAGTGTACAAGGAGATAATTCACCCCTCCACTTT
TRBV15	TRBJ2-5	TRBD2	.	CATSDGGAPETQYF	TGTGCCACCAGCGACGGGGGGGCCCCAGAGACCCAGTACTTC
TRBV28	TRBJ2-7	TRBD1	.	CASRPGQITYEQYF	TGTGCCAGCAGACCGGGACAGATAACCTACGAGCAGTACTTC
TRBV10-3	TRBJ1-4	TRBD1	.	CAGPGARGEKLFF	TGTGCCGGGCCAGGGGCCAGGGGGGAAAAACTGTTTTTT
TRBV12-5	TRBJ1-2	TRBD1	.	CASGPRTGGGGYTF	TGTGCTAGTGGTCCCAGGACAGGGGGAGGTGGCTACACCTTC